This T cell receptor beta chain came from a study of blood T cell repertoires in COVID-19 (dated by TCRdb to 2019 to 2021). Some background on the complete study: Samples from collaborators originated in the United States, Italy and Spain and spanned both the acute and convalescent phases of COVID-19. Where HLA class I and class II types were available, the types were taken from metadata supplied by the sample provider, not from assay-based typing. Samples were obtained from the ongoing ImmuneRACE study (first 160 participants) and from 950 to 1,500 subjects provided by 6 global collaborators. The dataset comprised deeply sampled blood TCRbeta repertoires from subjects exposed to, actively infected with, or recovered from COVID-19. The material from the prospective study consisted of cDNA or gDNA derived from T cells, B-cell-depleted T cells, or PBMCs. The repertoires were released in a freely available public database intended as a resource for research on the immune response to SARS-CoV-2. A de-identified subject ID, COVID-19 status, age in years and sex were almost always included in the sample metadata. Here is what the overall study found, with its caveats: The amount of clinical and demographic metadata varied by source and participant and was provided uncurated.

Collaborating institutions collected whole blood in K2EDTA tubes following their own protocols. Collaborator samples were shipped for TCRbeta analysis as frozen whole blood, isolated PBMCs, or DNA extracted from either sample type. As for this clone: Its antigen is currently not known. Base qualities are missing; no much larger clone stands one base away.

CDR1 and CDR2 were assigned from the germline V gene as SGHDT and YYEEEE. From cysteine to phenylalanine, the CDR3 is 16 amino acids long. Just CDR3 DNA is preserved here, 48 bases in frame from base 1. V loses 0 bases at its end and J loses 7 bases; junction bases beyond the gene matches: 8. TCRbeta CDR3 regions were amplified from genomic DNA by means of the immunoSEQ Assay, a bias-controlled multiplex PCR. In the original analysis: The number of nucleated cells in each sample was estimated from the amplification of reference gene primers within the assay. To quantify the absolute abundance of each unique TCRbeta CDR3 rearrangement, sequence reads were collapsed and filtered. For each sample, productive Simpson clonality was calculated by taking the square root of Simpson's diversity index across productive rearrangements. TCRdb re-hosts the immuneACCESS table, in-frame sequences only. Its copies lack some clones; in the studies checked, an unresolved V gene accounts for under half of them, and the cause for the rest is not known. The V and J calls and clone size are taken from that table; D and trimming were inferred from the DNA. The sample has under 85,000 clones on record, roughly 86% of them singletons. The ten largest clones take up less than 25% of the sample.

The clonotype comes from a human donor in a cohort sampled during active COVID-19. The V and J segments used are TRBV5-6 and TRBJ1-4; the junction holds 8 bases that match TRBD1. The sequenced material came from peripheral blood. The CDR3 protein sequence reads: CASSLVSGGSSEKLFF. Here is the DNA: TGTGCCAGCAGCTTGGTTTCAGGGGGCTCCAGTGAAAAACTGTTTTTT.